The 11 T cell receptor beta chains given below trace back to one sample, sequenced in a study of blood T cell repertoires in COVID-19. TCRdb's copy holds only in-frame clones and misses some; the assay was immunoSEQ multiplex PCR. Found here are about 100,000 clones, approximately 80% of them singletons; the top ten hold about an eighth. Material for sequencing was peripheral blood. Receptors were obtained from a man over 45 with active or convalescent COVID-19.

The V and J genes are TRBV11-2 and TRBJ1-3; TRBD1 aligns across 7 bases. Looked up from germline, CDR1 is SGHAT and CDR2 is FQNNGV. The ends lost 5 bases at V and 2 bases at J; junction bases unmatched: 6. This CDR3 is built from 15 residues. The CDR3 here is CASSTRQGAGNTIYF. The CDR3 region has the DNA TGTGCCAGCAGCACTAGACAGGGAGCTGGAAACACCATATATTTT.

The J gene is TRBJ2-3, the V gene TRBV7-9, with 15 bases aligning to TRBD2. Per germline, CDR1 SEHNR and CDR2 FQNEAQ (reference sequence). This CDR3 has 16 residues. After removal of 5 bases from V and 6 bases from J, the junction contained 6 bases not matched to a gene. The CDR3 DNA reads as TGTGCCAGCAGCCCGGGACTAGCGGGAGGAGGGGATACGCAGTATTTT. It codes for CASSPGLAGGGDTQYF.

The chain joins TRBV2 to TRBJ1-5, with a tentative D call TRBD1 (5 bases). V gave up 6 bases and J gave up 6 bases, with 15 bases separating them. The CDR3 is 14 amino acids. Germline V lookup: CDR1 SNHLY, CDR2 FYNNEI. CDR3 DNA sequence: TGTGCCAGCAGGGGGACGCCGGAGGGTCAGCCCCAGCATTTT. It specifies CASRGTPEGQPQHF. The variable domain in full, with the rest retrieved from reference TRBV2 and TRBJ1-5, is EPEVTQTPSHQVTQMGQEVILRCVPISNHLYFYWYRQILGQKVEFLVSFYNNEISEKSEIFDDQFSVERPDGSNFTLKIRSTKLEDSAMYFCASRGTPEGQPQHFGDGTRLSIL.

The chain couples TRBV7-9 to TRBJ2-2, with 8 bases identical to TRBD2. The germline gives CDR1 SEHNR, CDR2 FQNEAQ (reference sequence). V gave up 5 bases and J gave up 5 bases; unmatched junction bases: 16. CDR3 length equals 18 residues. The CDR3 region is CASSRRSLGAGETGELFF. CDR3 in DNA: TGTGCCAGCAGCCGCAGGTCATTAGGAGCGGGAGAAACCGGGGAGCTGTTTTTT. Filled out from reference TRBV7-9 and TRBJ2-2, the complete variable domain reads DTGVSQNPRHKITKRGQNVTFRCDPISEHNRLYWYRQTLGQGPEFLTYFQNEAQLEKSRLLSDRFSAERPKGSFSTLEIQRTEQGDSAMYLCASSRRSLGAGETGELFFGEGSRLTVL.

This clone was recorded at least ten times. J is TRBJ1-1 and V is TRBV6-1; no reliable D call. The CDR3 spans 15 residues. Per the germline V gene, CDR1 is MNHNS and CDR2 is SASEGT. V was cut by 1 base and J by 5 bases, with 14 bases left in between. CDR3 bases: TGTGCCAGCAGTGAAGTTTACCACGCCGGGACTGAAGCTTTCTTT. Protein sequence: CASSEVYHAGTEAFF.

The chain recombines TRBV2 with TRBJ1-2, with D hard to call. Trimming shortened V by 6 bases and J by 4 bases, and 9 bases separated the two germline ends. Germline V lookup: CDR1 SNHLY, CDR2 FYNNEI. This CDR3 has 12 residues. This CDR3 is CASRAAAYGYTF. CDR3 sequence (DNA): TGTGCCAGCAGGGCGGCGGCCTATGGCTACACCTTC.

This chain connects TRBV2 to TRBJ1-1; D gene ambiguous. The V end was cut by 7 bases, the J end by 0 bases, with 9 bases between. This CDR3 contains 13 residues. The V gene's germline CDR1 is SNHLY and CDR2 FYNNEI. The CDR3 region is CASKGGVNTEAFF. The CDR3 nucleotides read TGTGCCAGCAAAGGCGGAGTGAACACTGAAGCTTTCTTT.

The chain employs TRBV10-3 and TRBJ1-4; D is unclear. Germline CDR1 and CDR2: ENHRY and SYGVKD. Trimming pared 6 bases from V and 5 bases from J, leaving 10 bases between. The CDR3 has 13 residues. The DNA for the CDR3 is TGTGCCATCAGGGACGGCGGGAATGAAAAACTGTTTTTT. It encodes CAIRDGGNEKLFF.

The chain joins TRBV9 to TRBJ2-5, with TRBD2 matching 15 bases. Germline CDR1 is SGDLS and CDR2 is YYNGEE. J gave up 3 bases and V 4 bases, and 4 bases lay outside the gene matches. This CDR3 has 16 amino acids. This CDR3 is CASSLGLAGGEETQYF. The DNA of the CDR3 is TGTGCCAGCAGCCTAGGACTAGCGGGAGGGGAAGAGACCCAGTACTTC.

The rearrangement links TRBV27 to TRBJ2-1; D is perhaps TRBD2 (6 bases). The CDR3 is 15 residues long. V was cut by 5 bases and J by 1 base, with 12 bases left in between. Germline V gene lookup returns CDR1 MNHEY and CDR2 SMNVEV (reference sequence). For the CDR3, the DNA is TGTGCCAGCAGTAGGAGGGGCCCTTCCTACAATGAGCAGTTCTTC. Protein product: CASSRRGPSYNEQFF.

This clone showed up just once. The CDR3 loop reads CAWSGRDEKLFF. The CDR3 nucleotides read TGTGCCTGGAGCGGTCGGGATGAAAAACTGTTTTTT. The rearrangement joins TRBV30 to TRBJ1-4; D gene ambiguous. V lost 3 bases and J lost 6, with 8 bases in between. Germline CDR1 and CDR2: GTSNPN and SVGIG (reference sequence). This CDR3 is 12 amino acids long.